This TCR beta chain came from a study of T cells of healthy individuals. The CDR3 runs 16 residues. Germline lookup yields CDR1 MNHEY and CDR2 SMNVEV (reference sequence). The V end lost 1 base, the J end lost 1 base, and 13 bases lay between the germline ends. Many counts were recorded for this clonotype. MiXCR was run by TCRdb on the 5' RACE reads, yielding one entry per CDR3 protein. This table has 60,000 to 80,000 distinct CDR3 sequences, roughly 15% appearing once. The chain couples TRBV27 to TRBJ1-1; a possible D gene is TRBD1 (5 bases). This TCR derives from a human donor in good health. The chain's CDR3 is CASSLLGTLPNTEAFF. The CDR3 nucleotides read TGTGCCAGCAGTTTATTAGGGACCTTACCGAACACTGAAGCTTTCTTT.